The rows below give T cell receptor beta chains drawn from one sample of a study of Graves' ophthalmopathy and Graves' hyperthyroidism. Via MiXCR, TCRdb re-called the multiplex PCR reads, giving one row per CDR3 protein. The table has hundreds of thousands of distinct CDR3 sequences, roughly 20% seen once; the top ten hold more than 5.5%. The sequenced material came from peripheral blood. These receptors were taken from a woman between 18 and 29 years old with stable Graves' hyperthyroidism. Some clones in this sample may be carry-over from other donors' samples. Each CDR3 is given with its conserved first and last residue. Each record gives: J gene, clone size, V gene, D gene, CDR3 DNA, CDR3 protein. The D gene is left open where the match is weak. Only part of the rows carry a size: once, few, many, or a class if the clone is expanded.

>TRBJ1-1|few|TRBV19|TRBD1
TGTGCCAGTAGCACCCCCCGGGACAGTAGCTCAGAAGCTTTCTTT
CASSTPRDSSSEAFF
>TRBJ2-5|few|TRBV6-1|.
TGTGCCAGCAGTGCAGGCAAGCGGGCCCTCAATTACCAAGAGACCCAGTACTTC
CASSAGKRALNYQETQYF
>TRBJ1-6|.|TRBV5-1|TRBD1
TGCGCCAGCAACCCGGGACAGGGAAGTTCACCCCTCCACTTT
CASNPGQGSSPLHF
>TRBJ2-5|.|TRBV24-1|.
TGTGCCACCAGTGACCCCCAGGGACAAGAGACCCAGTACTTC
CATSDPQGQETQYF
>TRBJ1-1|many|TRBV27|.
TGTGCCAGCAGACTCGGCTGGGGTGGGAACACTGAAGCTTTCTTT
CASRLGWGGNTEAFF
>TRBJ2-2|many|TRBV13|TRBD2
TGTGCCAGCAGCACGTCGACTAGCGGCACCGGGGAGCTGTTTTTT
CASSTSTSGTGELFF
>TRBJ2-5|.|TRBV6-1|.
TGTGCCAGCAGCTCCCTCGGACGCGCCCAGTACTTC
CASSSLGRAQYF
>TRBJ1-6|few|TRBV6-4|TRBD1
TGTGCCAGCAGTGACGAGGGACAGGCGGGGTTGGATTCACCCCTCCACTTT
CASSDEGQAGLDSPLHF
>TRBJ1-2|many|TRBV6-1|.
TGTGCCAGCAGTGACAACAGGGCCAATGGCTACACCTTC
CASSDNRANGYTF
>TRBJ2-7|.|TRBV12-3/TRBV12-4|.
TGTGCCAGCAGACCCGGACGGGTGGGCGAGCAGTACTTC
CASRPGRVGEQYF
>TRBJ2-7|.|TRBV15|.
TGTGCCACCAGCCCCCCGTCCACCTACGAGCAGTACTTC
CATSPPSTYEQYF
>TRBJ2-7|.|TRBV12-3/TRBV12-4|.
TGTGCCAGCAGTGGGGGACTCGGGACAGTTGCCTACGAGCAGTACTTC
CASSGGLGTVAYEQYF
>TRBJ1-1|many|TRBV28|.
TGTGCCAGCAGCCCCTCGGGGAACACTGAAGCTTTCTTT
CASSPSGNTEAFF
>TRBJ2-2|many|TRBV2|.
TGTGCCAGATTTCGCGAGGACACCGGGGAGCTGTTTTTT
CARFREDTGELFF
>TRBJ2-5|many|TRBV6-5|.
TGTGCCAGCAGCCGAGGGGACACCCAAGAGACCCAGTACTTC
CASSRGDTQETQYF
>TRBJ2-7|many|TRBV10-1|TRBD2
TGCGCCACCGGAGACGGGACTATCTACGAGCAGTACTTC
CATGDGTIYEQYF
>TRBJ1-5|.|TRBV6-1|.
TGTGCCAGCAGTGAAGTGAATAGTCAGCCCCAGCATTTT
CASSEVNSQPQHF
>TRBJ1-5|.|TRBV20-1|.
TGCAGTGCAGAGGGGCTGGTAAATAGCAATCAGCCCCAGCATTTT
CSAEGLVNSNQPQHF
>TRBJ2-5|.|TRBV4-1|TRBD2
TGCGCCAGCAGCCAAGAACCTCCCGGGGGGGCCCGGGAGACCCAGTACTTC
CASSQEPPGGARETQYF
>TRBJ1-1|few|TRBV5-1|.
TGCGCCAGCAGCTTGGTGGCAGGAACGAACACTGAAGCTTTCTTT
CASSLVAGTNTEAFF
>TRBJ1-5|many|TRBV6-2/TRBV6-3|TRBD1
TGTGCCAGCAGACAAGACAGGGGCGGGGATCAGCCCCAGCATTTT
CASRQDRGGDQPQHF
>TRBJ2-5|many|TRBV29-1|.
TGCAGCGCCCGGAGTACAGTCCAAGAGACCCAGTACTTC
CSARSTVQETQYF
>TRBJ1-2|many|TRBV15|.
TGTGCCACCAGCAGGACGGGGCTATTAGATGGCTACACCTTC
CATSRTGLLDGYTF
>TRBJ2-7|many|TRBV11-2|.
TGTGCCAGCAGCTCATTACAGAGAAGTGGTTACGAGCAGTACTTC
CASSSLQRSGYEQYF
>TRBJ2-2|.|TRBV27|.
TGTGCCAGCAGTCCTTCTCTGGGGGCCTCCACCGGGGAGCTGTTTTTT
CASSPSLGASTGELFF
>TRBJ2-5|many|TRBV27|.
TGTGCCAGCAGTTTGAGTAGGTTAGAGACCCAGTACTTC
CASSLSRLETQYF
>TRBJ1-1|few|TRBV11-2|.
TGTGCCAGCAGCTTAGATACCTCAACAGCGAACACTGAAGCTTTCTTT
CASSLDTSTANTEAFF
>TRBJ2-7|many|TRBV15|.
TGTGCCACCAGCAGAGATTTGATAGGGAGCTCCTACGAGCAGTACTTC
CATSRDLIGSSYEQYF
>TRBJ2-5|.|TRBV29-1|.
TGCAGCGTTGGTCACAGGGTTCGGGAGACCCAGTACTTC
CSVGHRVRETQYF
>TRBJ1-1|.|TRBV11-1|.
TGTGCCAGCAGCACCTTAGACAGAAACACTGAAGCTTTCTTT
CASSTLDRNTEAFF
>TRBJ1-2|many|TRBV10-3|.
TGTGCCATCAGTGAGTCACAGGAGGGCTACACCTTC
CAISESQEGYTF
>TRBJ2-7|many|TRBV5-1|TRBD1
TGCGCCAGCAGCTTCATGCAGGGGGTAACCTACGAGCAGTACTTC
CASSFMQGVTYEQYF
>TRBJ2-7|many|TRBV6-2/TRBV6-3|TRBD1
TGTGCCAGCAGAACTGACAGGGTGACGTCCTACGAGCAGTACTTC
CASRTDRVTSYEQYF
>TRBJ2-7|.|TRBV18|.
TGTGTCAGCTCAGGGGAACCCTACCCCTACGAGCAGTACTTC
CVSSGEPYPYEQYF
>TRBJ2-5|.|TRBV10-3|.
TGTGCCATCAGTCCCGGACCCCGAGACCAAGAGACCCAGTACTTC
CAISPGPRDQETQYF
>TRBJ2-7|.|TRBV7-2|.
TGTGCCAGCAGCTTACACGCGGGGCGATACGAGCAGTACTTC
CASSLHAGRYEQYF
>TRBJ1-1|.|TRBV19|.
TGTGCCAGTAGCAGGGAGGGAGGCGCTGAAGCTTTCTTT
CASSREGGAEAFF
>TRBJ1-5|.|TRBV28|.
TGTGCCAGCAGACCCTCGCCCGAGCGCAATCAGCCCCAGCATTTT
CASRPSPERNQPQHF
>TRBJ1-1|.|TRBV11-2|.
TGTGCCAGCAGCTCAAACGTAGGGCGGATTGAAGCTTTCTTT
CASSSNVGRIEAFF
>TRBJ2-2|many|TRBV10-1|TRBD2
TGCGCCAGCAGCGAGCTAGCGGGAGTGAACACCGGGGAGCTGTTTTTT
CASSELAGVNTGELFF